This entry lists 18 T cell receptor beta chains sequenced from one sample in a study of blood T cell repertoires in COVID-19. Profiled with immunoSEQ multiplex PCR; TCRdb holds only in-frame clones, not every one. This sample has about 240,000 clones, with 70% to 90% found just once. Sequenced: peripheral blood. These receptors were obtained from a woman in her 70s with active or convalescent COVID-19.

The chain is built from TRBV4-2 and TRBJ1-1, with no clear D. Germline-derived CDR1 and CDR2 are LGHNA and YNFKEQ. The ends were cut back, 4 bases at V and 2 bases at J, with 14 bases in the middle. The CDR3 spans 15 residues. CDR3 sequence: CASSRELVPNTEAFF. CDR3 nucleotides: TGTGCCAGCAGCCGAGAATTAGTCCCAAACACTGAAGCTTTCTTT.

The chain uses TRBV18 and TRBJ2-1; D may be TRBD1 (5 bases). This CDR3 spans 14 amino acids. Germline V gene sequence: CDR1 KGHSH, CDR2 LQKENI. Deletions cut 3 bases from V and 5 bases from J, with 11 bases between. The CDR3 loop reads CASSPIRVNNEQFF. The CDR3 region has the DNA TGTGCCAGCTCACCTATCAGGGTAAACAATGAGCAGTTCTTC.

This clone was detected only once. The CDR3 here is CSVREGPGGYEQYF. The CDR3 nucleotides are TGCAGCGTTAGAGAGGGGCCAGGGGGATACGAGCAGTACTTC. The chain carries TRBV29-1 and TRBJ2-7; 7 nucleotides align to TRBD1. The CDR3 is made up of 14 amino acids. Trimming took 5 bases from V and 4 from J; bases not matched to a gene: 11. Germline V gene lookup returns CDR1 SQVTM and CDR2 ANQGSEA.

The chain joins TRBV5-1 to TRBJ1-5; no clear D gene. This CDR3 comprises 16 residues. Looked up from germline, CDR1 is SGHRS and CDR2 is YFSETQ. The ends were cut back, 0 bases at V and 4 bases at J, with 14 bases in the middle. CDR3 DNA sequence: TGCGCCAGCAGCTTGGACAGTCCCTTCGGTAATCAGCCCCAGCATTTT. Residues: CASSLDSPFGNQPQHF. Full variable domain (missing parts from reference TRBV5-1 and TRBJ1-5): KAGVTQTPRYLIKTRGQQVTLSCSPISGHRSVSWYQQTPGQGLQFLFEYFSETQRNKGNFPGRFSGRQFSNSRSEMNVSTLELGDSALYLCASSLDSPFGNQPQHFGDGTRLSIL.

V and J are TRBV6-5 and TRBJ2-1, with D possibly matching TRBD2 (5 bases). Germline-derived CDR1 and CDR2 are MNHEY and SVGAGI. CDR3 length: 15 amino acids. The germline V and J ends were trimmed by 1 base and 7 bases, with 14 bases remaining between them. CDR3 DNA: TGTGCCAGCAGTTACTTCGGGGTATCGGGGAATGAGCAGTTCTTC. Translating gives CASSYFGVSGNEQFF.

This rearrangement joins TRBV6-5 to TRBJ1-1, with a tentative D call TRBD1 (5 bases). Germline CDR1 and CDR2: MNHEY and SVGAGI. Trimming left V 6 bases short and J 4 bases short, with 15 bases between. The CDR3 is made up of 14 amino acids. The CDR3 here is CASRQSRRGTEAFF. The DNA of the CDR3 is TGTGCCAGCAGACAATCCAGGAGGGGCACTGAAGCTTTCTTT.

This clone came up once. The chain has TRBV7-6 and TRBJ2-1, with 7 bases aligning to TRBD1. V lost 5 bases, J lost 7 bases, and 5 bases stayed unmatched. The CDR3 is 13 residues long. From germline, CDR1 is SGHVS and CDR2 FNYEAQ. The CDR3 loop reads CASSLRQGNEQFF. The CDR3, as DNA: TGTGCCAGCAGCCTTAGACAGGGAAATGAGCAGTTCTTC.

The chain recombines TRBV27 with TRBJ1-6, with D perhaps TRBD1 (5 bases). This CDR3 is 15 amino acids long. The V gene lost 5 bases and the J gene lost 0 bases, with 8 bases spanning the gap. Germline values: CDR1 MNHEY, CDR2 SMNVEV (reference sequence). Written as DNA, the CDR3 is TGTGCCAGCAGTGCAGGGTACTCCTATAATTCACCCCTCCACTTT. It is translated as CASSAGYSYNSPLHF.

The chain has TRBV21-1 and TRBJ1-5; TRBD1 is the table's D call and was not checked against the DNA. TRBV21-1 is designated a pseudogene. This CDR3 contains 17 residues. The chain's CDR3 is CASSKSFQGASNQPQHF. DNA of the CDR3: TGTGCCAGCAGCAAGAGTTTTCAGGGGGCAAGCAATCAGCCCCAGCATTTT.

This clone was seen only once. An end of the junction differs from the germline gene, which may be a read error. V usage is TRBV19 and J usage is TRBJ2-1, with D perhaps matching TRBD1 (5 bases). This CDR3 is 15 amino acids long. Germline CDR1 reads LNHDA; CDR2 reads SQIVND (reference sequence). The CDR3 DNA is TGTGCCAGTAGTATCATGCCAGGGTCCTTCAATGAGCAGTTCTTC. Protein: CASSIMPGSFNEQFF.

The rearrangement links TRBV12-3 or TRBV12-4 to TRBJ2-1; TRBD2 is a possible D gene (6 bases). The V and J ends lost 6 bases and 6 bases respectively, with 12 bases between them. The CDR3 contains 13 residues. The CDR3 DNA reads TGTGCCAGCAGGTCCGGGACTTTCAATGAGCAGTTCTTC. This codes for CASRSGTFNEQFF.

The chain recombines TRBV24-1 with TRBJ1-2, with a weak D call TRBD1 (5 bases). This CDR3 region has 14 residues. V was pared by 0 bases and J by 2 bases, with 6 bases between. Looked up from germline, CDR1 is KGHDR and CDR2 is SFDVKD. CDR3 bases: TGTGCCACCAGTGATTTGCGGGGGAACTATGGCTACACCTTC. It translates to CATSDLRGNYGYTF.

V gene TRBV6-6 combines with J gene TRBJ1-5; 8 bases line up with TRBD1. Germline V gene sequence: CDR1 MNHNY, CDR2 SVGAGI (reference sequence). This CDR3 is built from 16 residues. The V segment lost 0 bases and the J segment 9 bases; nucleotides outside the gene matches: 10. The CDR3 sequence is CASSYSLDREIRPQHF. The CDR3 region has the DNA TGTGCCAGCAGTTACTCATTGGACAGGGAGATCAGGCCCCAGCATTTT.

V and J are TRBV6-5 and TRBJ1-1; 9 nucleotides match TRBD1. The germline V gene has CDR1 MNHEY and CDR2 SVGAGI. Trimming took 6 bases from V and 5 from J; bases not matched to a gene: 10. The CDR3 runs 15 residues. The CDR3 region has the DNA TGTGCCAGCAGCTCGCGGACAGGGGTCGGTACTGAAGCTTTCTTT. Protein sequence: CASSSRTGVGTEAFF.

This clone was seen a few times. The chain combines TRBV6-5 with TRBJ1-2, with D possibly being TRBD1 (5 bases). V lost 8 bases and J lost 6, with 19 bases in between. CDR1 and CDR2 (germline): MNHEY, SVGAGI. This CDR3 is 14 amino acids long. The DNA of the CDR3 is TGTGCCAGCCTCCCCCCAGGGCGTAAGGATGGCTACACCTTC. Encoded protein: CASLPPGRKDGYTF.

The CDR3 is CASSFGLAGNQETQYF. The CDR3 DNA reads as TGTGCCAGCAGCTTTGGACTAGCGGGGAACCAAGAGACCCAGTACTTC. The chain employs TRBV5-6 and TRBJ2-5, with TRBD2 matching 12 bases. Germline V gene data show CDR1 as SGHDT and CDR2 as YYEEEE. The V and J ends lost 2 bases and 0 bases, in that order; junction bases with no gene match: 2. The CDR3 sequence is 16 residues long.

This chain joins TRBV5-1 and TRBJ2-1; 12 nucleotides match TRBD1. The CDR3 spans 15 residues. The V segment lost 4 bases and the J segment 10 bases; nucleotides outside the gene matches: 9. Germline V lookup: CDR1 SGHRS, CDR2 YFSETQ. The CDR3 DNA reads as TGCGCCAGCAGCCGGGACAGGGGGCGCCCGGGGGAGCAGTTCTTC. Translation gives CASSRDRGRPGEQFF.

The chain has TRBV4-1 and TRBJ2-3; 8 bases fit TRBD2. V shed 10 bases and J 4 bases; nucleotides not matched to a gene: 7. Germline loops: CDR1 MGHRA, CDR2 YSYEKL. The CDR3 length is 13 residues. CDR3 region: CATRGGAPDTQYF. In nucleotides, the CDR3 is TGCGCCACCCGGGGGGGGGCCCCAGATACGCAGTATTTT.